The 22 T cell receptor beta chains listed next were all sequenced from one sample in a study of shared clonotypes between healthy human individuals. Naive-designated CD8 cells lacked CD45RO, were positively enriched for CCR7, and omitted terminally differentiated effector memory CD45RA+ cells. Clones were sequenced by immunoSEQ multiplex PCR, and TCRdb holds only the in-frame ones, with some missing. The table has 2 million to 2.5 million clones, about 95% seen once; the top ten hold around 1.1%. The source material was naive CD8+ T cells sorted from blood. These receptor sequences come from a man aged 18-30 years in good health.

V is TRBV2 and J is TRBJ2-5, with no clear D. Trimming took 3 bases from V and 5 from J, leaving 13 bases between them. CDR3 length: 14 amino acids. Germline V gene lookup returns CDR1 SNHLY and CDR2 FYNNEI. The CDR3 protein is CASSETLNGETQYF. The CDR3 nucleotides read TGTGCCAGCAGTGAGACGTTAAACGGGGAGACCCAGTACTTC. The full variable domain, with the rest looked up from reference TRBV2 and TRBJ2-5, is EPEVTQTPSHQVTQMGQEVILRCVPISNHLYFYWYRQILGQKVEFLVSFYNNEISEKSEIFDDQFSVERPDGSNFTLKIRSTKLEDSAMYFCASSETLNGETQYFGPGTRLLVL.

V usage is TRBV18 and J usage is TRBJ2-5, with D unresolved. V was shortened by 8 bases and J by 2 bases, with 15 bases between the two germline ends. The CDR3 is 14 amino acids. The germline V gene has CDR1 KGHSH and CDR2 LQKENI. CDR3 sequence reads: CASPTPTFQETQYF. The DNA of the CDR3 is TGTGCCAGCCCCACCCCCACCTTTCAAGAGACCCAGTACTTC.

The chain has TRBV10-3 and TRBJ2-1; D gene ambiguous. This CDR3 comprises 13 residues. Deletions cut 3 bases from V and 6 bases from J, with 9 bases between. CDR1 and CDR2 from the germline V gene are ENHRY and SYGVKD. The CDR3 protein is CAISDSGFNEQFF. CDR3 bases: TGTGCCATCAGTGATTCCGGGTTCAATGAGCAGTTCTTC.

The V call is TRBV15, the J call TRBJ1-4; D not resolved. This CDR3 region has 16 residues. Germline loops: CDR1 LNHNV, CDR2 YYDKDF (reference sequence). V lost 1 base to trimming and J lost 1 base, with 10 bases between them. In nucleotides, the CDR3 is TGTGCCACCAGCAGAGCCCGAGGGAAAACTAATGAAAAACTGTTTTTT. Translation gives CATSRARGKTNEKLFF.

The chain links TRBV5-8 to TRBJ2-3; 7 bases match TRBD1. Trimming took 4 bases from V and 5 from J; bases not matched to a gene: 4. This CDR3 has 13 amino acids. Germline V gene sequence: CDR1 SGHTS, CDR2 YDEGEE. The CDR3 nucleotides are TGTGCCAGCAGCAGGGACAGCGGAGATACGCAGTATTTT. Its translation is CASSRDSGDTQYF.

This sequence joins TRBV7-9 and TRBJ2-1, with D possibly called TRBD1 or TRBD2 (5 bases each). The germline V and J ends were trimmed by 5 bases and 6 bases, with 17 bases remaining between them. The CDR3 extends over 15 amino acids. Germline-derived CDR1 and CDR2 are SEHNR and FQNEAQ (reference sequence). CDR3 nucleotides: TGTGCCAGCAGCCCCAGGGAGAAGGCAGGCAATGAGCAGTTCTTC. This encodes CASSPREKAGNEQFF.

A note on this clone: This specimen includes other DNA sequences encoding the same CDR3. V gene TRBV5-4 combines with J gene TRBJ2-7, with a possible D match to TRBD1 (6 bases). CDR3 size: 12 residues. The germline V gene encodes CDR1 SGHNT and CDR2 YYREEE (reference sequence). Trimming left V 0 bases short and J 5 bases short, with 6 bases between. The CDR3: CASSLAGDEQYF. In nucleotides, the CDR3 is TGTGCCAGCAGCTTGGCAGGGGACGAGCAGTACTTC.

The chain recombines TRBV7-9 with TRBJ2-1; D perhaps matches TRBD2 (5 bases). From germline, CDR1 is SEHNR and CDR2 FQNEAQ (reference sequence). The CDR3 length is 14 residues. Deletions cut 3 bases from V and 1 base from J, with 7 bases between. CDR3 DNA sequence: TGTGCCAGCAGCTTCTCGGGATCCTACAATGAGCAGTTCTTC. Translated, it gives CASSFSGSYNEQFF.

Remarks on this clone: This same CDR3 is encoded by further DNA sequences in the sample. The V and J genes are TRBV4-3 and TRBJ2-7, with 10 bases lining up with TRBD2. The CDR3 loop spans 16 amino acids. Germline loops: CDR1 LGHNA, CDR2 YSLEER. The V gene end was trimmed by 0 bases and the J gene end by 4 bases; junction bases not matched to a gene: 6. CDR3 sequence reads: CASSQDRPSGSYEQYF. The CDR3 DNA follows: TGCGCCAGCAGCCAAGATCGTCCTAGCGGGAGTTACGAGCAGTACTTC.

This chain connects TRBV19 to TRBJ2-7, with 9 bases lining up with TRBD1. Germline CDR1 and CDR2: LNHDA and SQIVND (reference sequence). The CDR3 runs to 14 residues. Losses at the gene ends were 7 bases for V and 1 base for J; bases not matched to a gene: 5. CDR3 loop: CASKSGTGSYEQYF. CDR3 sequence (DNA): TGTGCCAGTAAATCCGGGACAGGGTCCTACGAGCAGTACTTC.

As for this clone: A read error may explain this, as a much larger clone is one base away. Within the sample, other DNA sequences also encode this same CDR3. The chain is built from TRBV11-2 and TRBJ2-7; D gene ambiguous. From germline, CDR1 is SGHAT and CDR2 FQNNGV. V gave up 3 bases and J gave up 3 bases, with 6 bases separating them. The CDR3 is made up of 12 amino acids. The CDR3 nucleotides are TGTGCCAGCAGCTTTGGGGTCTACGAGCAGTACTTC. Translating gives CASSFGVYEQYF.

This chain links TRBV4-3 with TRBJ2-2, with D tentatively TRBD1 or TRBD2 (5 bases each). CDR1 is LGHNA, CDR2 YSLEER, per germline. The CDR3 loop spans 14 amino acids. V was cut by 1 base and J by 4 bases, with 7 bases left in between. The CDR3 loop reads CASSQAGSTGELFF. DNA for the CDR3: TGCGCCAGCAGCCAAGCAGGGAGCACCGGGGAGCTGTTTTTT.

V and J are TRBV30 and TRBJ1-4; D gene uncertain. This CDR3 comprises 11 residues. Trimming stripped 1 base from V and 11 bases from J, with 8 bases between. The germline gives CDR1 GTSNPN, CDR2 SVGIG (reference sequence). CDR3 DNA: TGTGCCTGGAGTGGGGGTTCCAAACTGTTTTTT. Its protein product is CAWSGGSKLFF.

The gene calls are TRBV19 and TRBJ2-7; no firm D call. Trimming stripped 6 bases from V and 2 bases from J, with 11 bases between. The CDR3 consists of 13 residues. Germline loops: CDR1 LNHDA, CDR2 SQIVND (reference sequence). The CDR3 sequence: CASSELLAYEQYF. CDR3 nucleotide sequence: TGTGCCAGTAGCGAGTTACTGGCCTACGAGCAGTACTTC.

The chain recombines TRBV9 with TRBJ1-5; D is unclear. The CDR3 is 12 amino acids. V lost 0 bases, J lost 10 bases, and 8 bases lay in between. Germline CDR1 is SGDLS and CDR2 is YYNGEE. CDR3 amino acids: CASSVDVEPQHF. Here the CDR3 DNA reads TGTGCCAGCAGCGTAGACGTAGAACCCCAGCATTTT.

The chain is built from TRBV7-9 and TRBJ2-5; D possibly corresponds to TRBD1 (6 bases). Trimming removed 5 bases at V and 5 bases at J, with 12 bases between. This CDR3 spans 13 amino acids. Germline CDR1 SEHNR, CDR2 FQNEAQ (reference sequence). CDR3 residues: CASSLRDKETQYF. Written as DNA, the CDR3 is TGTGCCAGCAGCCTCCGGGACAAGGAGACCCAGTACTTC.

The chain carries TRBV7-3 and TRBJ1-6; D perhaps matches TRBD1 (6 bases). Germline-derived CDR1 and CDR2 are SGHTA and FQGTGA. Between the trimmed V and J ends, which lost 2 bases and 10 bases, there was a span of 9 bases. The CDR3 has 13 amino acids. CDR3 DNA sequence: TGTGCCAGCAGCTTATTGACAGGATCACCCCTCCACTTT. The encoded protein is CASSLLTGSPLHF.

The chain uses TRBV4-3 and TRBJ2-7; 7 bases fit TRBD2. The CDR3 has 15 amino acids. Unmatched junction bases numbered 2, after V lost 0 bases and J lost 0 bases. Germline V gene data show CDR1 as LGHNA and CDR2 as YSLEER. CDR3 in amino acids: CASSQERGISYEQYF. The CDR3 nucleotides are TGCGCCAGCAGCCAAGAGCGGGGGATCTCCTACGAGCAGTACTTC.

The rearrangement links TRBV2 to TRBJ1-5; 10 positions agree with TRBD1. CDR1 and CDR2 from the germline V gene are SNHLY and FYNNEI. CDR3 length equals 19 residues. V lost 8 bases to trimming and J lost 0 bases; unmatched junction nucleotides: 16. For the CDR3, the DNA is TGTGCCAGCGAGGTATCACGGGACAGGGGTACCAATAGCAATCAGCCCCAGCATTTT. Translated, it gives CASEVSRDRGTNSNQPQHF.

The chain uses TRBV14 and TRBJ2-3; 9 nucleotides align to TRBD2. CDR3 length: 16 amino acids. CDR1 and CDR2 from the germline V gene are SGHDN and FVKESK. The ends lost 0 bases at V and 2 bases at J; junction bases unmatched: 3. This chain's CDR3 is CASSQEIAGVTDTQYF. CDR3 DNA sequence: TGTGCCAGCAGCCAAGAGATAGCGGGAGTCACAGATACGCAGTATTTT.

The gene calls are TRBV5-1 and TRBJ2-7, with unresolved D. Trimming removed 0 bases at V and 5 bases at J, with 6 bases between. Germline V lookup: CDR1 SGHRS, CDR2 YFSETQ. This CDR3 comprises 12 residues. The CDR3 protein is CASSLELNEQYF. The CDR3 DNA reads as TGCGCCAGCAGCTTGGAACTTAACGAGCAGTACTTC.

The chain carries TRBV11-2 and TRBJ2-1; D is unresolved. CDR3 length equals 12 residues. V was clipped by 6 bases and J by 8 bases, with 11 bases between them. Germline CDR1 is SGHAT and CDR2 is FQNNGV. The CDR3 protein is CASRVDDDEQFF. The CDR3 bases are TGTGCCAGCAGGGTCGACGACGATGAGCAGTTCTTC. The entire variable domain, with the rest obtained from reference TRBV11-2 and TRBJ2-1, is as follows: EAGVAQSPRYKIIEKRQSVAFWCNPISGHATLYWYQQILGQGPKLLIQFQNNGVVDDSQLPKDRFSAERLKGVDSTLKIQPAKLEDSAVYLCASRVDDDEQFFGPGTRLTVL.